The next 18 T cell receptor beta chains were all read from a single sample in a study of cytomegalovirus exposure and HLA in healthy donors. Primers: 60 Vbeta forward and 13 Jbeta reverse. The assay was immunoSEQ multiplex PCR, and TCRdb's table has in-frame clones only and misses some. The sample contains 130,000 or so clones, more than 75% of which appear only once. Sample: PBMCs. These receptors originate from a female donor in good health and CMV-seronegative.

J is TRBJ2-7 and V is TRBV5-4, with D perhaps matching TRBD2 (6 bases). The V gene's germline CDR1 is SGHNT and CDR2 YYREEE (reference sequence). There are 14 residues in the CDR3. V dropped 3 bases and J dropped 5 bases, with 15 bases sitting between them. The CDR3 region has the DNA TGTGCCAGCAGCTCCTCGGCGGGAAGAGACGAGCAGTACTTC. Translation: CASSSSAGRDEQYF.

The V gene is TRBV7-2, the J gene TRBJ1-2; D gene unclear. The CDR3 is 12 amino acids. The V end lost 3 bases, the J end lost 7 bases, and 9 bases lay between the germline ends. CDR1 is SGHTA, CDR2 FQGNSA, per germline. CDR3 DNA sequence: TGTGCCAGCAGCTTCCGGGGATCTGGCTACACCTTC. Translating it yields CASSFRGSGYTF.

This rearrangement joins TRBV7-3 to TRBJ1-3; D unresolved. Trimming took 2 bases from V and 1 from J, leaving 12 bases between them. CDR1 is SGHTA and CDR2 is FQGTGA in the germline V gene. The CDR3 consists of 16 residues. The CDR3 sequence is CASSLGPSGSGNTIYF. DNA of the CDR3: TGTGCCAGCAGCTTAGGGCCTAGCGGGTCTGGAAACACCATATATTTT.

This chain joins TRBV5-6 and TRBJ1-1, with D maybe TRBD1 (5 bases). Trimming removed 0 bases from V and 3 bases from J, with 9 bases in between. Germline V gene sequence: CDR1 SGHDT, CDR2 YYEEEE. This CDR3 has 14 amino acids. This CDR3 reads CASSLVGGDTEAFF. In nucleotides, the CDR3 is TGTGCCAGCAGCTTGGTGGGGGGGGACACTGAAGCTTTCTTT.

This sequence joins TRBV5-6 and TRBJ1-2; the D is unclear. V was cut by 4 bases and J by 2 bases, with 18 bases left in between. The CDR3 runs to 16 residues. The V gene's germline CDR1 is SGHDT and CDR2 YYEEEE. This CDR3 is CASSLLSLALNYGYTF. The CDR3 DNA follows: TGTGCCAGCAGCCTACTATCACTGGCCCTAAACTATGGCTACACCTTC.

This clone was detected once. V gene TRBV6-5 combines with J gene TRBJ2-7; TRBD2 is a possible D gene (6 bases). Trimming stripped 5 bases from V and 4 bases from J, with 12 bases between. This CDR3 contains 13 residues. The V gene's germline CDR1 is MNHEY and CDR2 SVGAGI. CDR3 DNA sequence: TGTGCCAGCAGTCTGACTAGTTCTTACGAGCAGTACTTC. Translating it yields CASSLTSSYEQYF.

The chain has TRBV15 and TRBJ2-7; the match to TRBD2 covers 7 bases. CDR3 size: 15 residues. Per the germline V gene, CDR1 is LNHNV and CDR2 is YYDKDF (reference sequence). Trimming at V came to 2 bases and at J to 3 bases, leaving 7 bases not matched to a gene. The CDR3 nucleotides are TGTGCCACCAGCAGACTAAGCGGGACGGTCTACGAGCAGTACTTC. The encoded protein is CATSRLSGTVYEQYF.

V usage is TRBV27 and J usage is TRBJ2-1; D is possibly TRBD1 (5 bases). Trimming cost V 5 bases and J 9 bases, with 8 bases left between them. From germline, CDR1 is MNHEY and CDR2 SMNVEV (reference sequence). This CDR3 has 11 residues. CDR3 coding DNA: TGTGCCAGCAGTCTCCAGGGTGAGCAGTTCTTC. Translation: CASSLQGEQFF.

The rearrangement joins TRBV19 to TRBJ1-5; D remains ambiguous. Germline loops: CDR1 LNHDA, CDR2 SQIVND (reference sequence). V was cut by 1 base and J by 0 bases, with 7 bases left in between. The CDR3 loop spans 15 amino acids. The CDR3 region has the DNA TGTGCCAGTAGTATAGGCGTTCTTAGCAATCAGCCCCAGCATTTT. This translates into CASSIGVLSNQPQHF.

The CDR3 sequence is CASSQELAGYEQYF. For the CDR3, the DNA is TGCGCCAGCAGCCAAGAACTAGCGGGATACGAGCAGTACTTC. The chain uses TRBV4-3 and TRBJ2-7; 10 nucleotides align to TRBD2. The CDR3 covers 14 residues. The trim removed 0 bases at V and 4 bases at J, leaving 0 bases unmatched. Germline V CDR1 and CDR2: LGHNA, YSLEER.

CDR3 DNA: TGCGCCAGCAGCTTGCTAGCGGATAGCACAGATACGCAGTATTTT. Translated: CASSLLADSTDTQYF. J is TRBJ2-3 and V is TRBV5-1; 7 bases match TRBD2. V lost 1 base and J lost 0; bases outside the gene matches: 2. Germline CDR1 and CDR2: SGHRS and YFSETQ. The CDR3 loop spans 15 amino acids.

The chain employs TRBV7-2 and TRBJ1-4, with TRBD1 identical over 9 bases. The germline V gene encodes CDR1 SGHTA and CDR2 FQGNSA. The CDR3 has 13 residues. V gave up 7 bases and J gave up 6 bases; unmatched junction bases: 3. The CDR3 region has the DNA TGTGCCAGCACCAGGGACAGGGATGAAAAACTGTTTTTT. Translating it yields CASTRDRDEKLFF. The full variable domain, with the rest looked up from reference TRBV7-2 and TRBJ1-4, is GAGVSQSPSNKVTEKGKDVELRCDPISGHTALYWYRQSLGQGLEFLIYFQGNSAPDKSGLPSDRFSAERTGGSVSTLTIQRTQQEDSAVYLCASTRDRDEKLFFGSGTQLSVL.

This chain joins TRBV29-1 and TRBJ2-3, with 11 bases aligning to TRBD1. J was trimmed by 6 bases and V by 6 bases; bases with no gene match: 5. Germline-derived CDR1 and CDR2 are SQVTM and ANQGSEA. The CDR3 contains 13 residues. DNA for the CDR3: TGCAGCGTAGGACAGGGGGCAGGGGATACGCAGTATTTT. Translation gives CSVGQGAGDTQYF.

The chain employs TRBV7-2 and TRBJ2-7; tentatively, D is TRBD2 (5 bases). This CDR3 region has 13 residues. Germline V gives CDR1 SGHTA, CDR2 FQGNSA. V was cut by 3 bases and J by 3 bases, with 9 bases left in between. DNA for the CDR3: TGTGCCAGCAGCTTCCGACGGGACTACGAGCAGTACTTC. Its protein product is CASSFRRDYEQYF.

The chain uses TRBV9 and TRBJ2-1; D is possibly TRBD1 (6 bases). The CDR3 is 19 amino acids. V lost 4 bases, J lost 5 bases, and 28 bases lay in between. From germline, CDR1 is SGDLS and CDR2 YYNGEE. The CDR3: CASSHDWQAFRGGDNEQFF. CDR3 sequence (DNA): TGTGCCAGCAGCCATGACTGGCAGGCATTCCGAGGGGGTGACAATGAGCAGTTCTTC.

V is TRBV7-2 and J is TRBJ2-7, with D possibly being TRBD2 (5 bases). There are 13 residues in the CDR3. Germline V gene lookup returns CDR1 SGHTA and CDR2 FQGNSA. The germline V and J ends were trimmed by 1 base and 6 bases, with 10 bases remaining between them. In DNA, the CDR3 is TGTGCCAGCAGCTTAGTCCTAGCTCCCGAGCAGTACTTC. This sequence encodes CASSLVLAPEQYF.

This clone has only a few counts. Other nucleotide sequences in the sample specify the same CDR3. The chain carries TRBV28 and TRBJ2-7, with D unresolved. The germline V and J ends were trimmed by 7 bases and 2 bases, with 6 bases remaining between them. CDR3 length: 11 residues. Germline V gene lookup returns CDR1 MDHEN and CDR2 SYDVKM. The CDR3 nucleotides read TGTGCCAGCACCTCTGCCTACGAGCAGTACTTC. The encoded protein is CASTSAYEQYF.

The rearrangement uses TRBV5-1 and TRBJ2-5, with D possibly matching TRBD1 (6 bases). The DNA matches TRBJ2-7 better at its end, which makes the J call doubtful. The V gene's germline CDR1 is SGHRS and CDR2 YFSETQ. The CDR3 totals 12 residues. Written as DNA, the CDR3 is TGCGCCAGCAATCCAGGGGCTGGCGAGCAGTACTTC. Translation: CASNPGAGEQYF.